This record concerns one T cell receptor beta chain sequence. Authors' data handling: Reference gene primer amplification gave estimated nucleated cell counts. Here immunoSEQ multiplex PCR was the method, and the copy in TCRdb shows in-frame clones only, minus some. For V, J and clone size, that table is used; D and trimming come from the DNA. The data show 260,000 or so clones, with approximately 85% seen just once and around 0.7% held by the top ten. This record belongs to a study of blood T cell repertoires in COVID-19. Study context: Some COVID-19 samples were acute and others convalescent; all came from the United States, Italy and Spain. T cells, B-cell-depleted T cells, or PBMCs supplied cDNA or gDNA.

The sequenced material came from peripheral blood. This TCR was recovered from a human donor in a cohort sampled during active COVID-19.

The CDR3 coding sequence is TGTGCCAGCAGAGCCCGGAGGGAGGGGGAAGCCGCGGGCACTGAAGCTTTCTTT. Its translation is CASRARREGEAAGTEAFF. This chain uses TRBV2 with TRBJ1-1; D may be TRBD1 (6 bases). The germline gives CDR1 SNHLY, CDR2 FYNNEI. The CDR3 extends over 18 amino acids. The germline V and J ends were trimmed by 6 bases and 4 bases, with 27 bases remaining between them.